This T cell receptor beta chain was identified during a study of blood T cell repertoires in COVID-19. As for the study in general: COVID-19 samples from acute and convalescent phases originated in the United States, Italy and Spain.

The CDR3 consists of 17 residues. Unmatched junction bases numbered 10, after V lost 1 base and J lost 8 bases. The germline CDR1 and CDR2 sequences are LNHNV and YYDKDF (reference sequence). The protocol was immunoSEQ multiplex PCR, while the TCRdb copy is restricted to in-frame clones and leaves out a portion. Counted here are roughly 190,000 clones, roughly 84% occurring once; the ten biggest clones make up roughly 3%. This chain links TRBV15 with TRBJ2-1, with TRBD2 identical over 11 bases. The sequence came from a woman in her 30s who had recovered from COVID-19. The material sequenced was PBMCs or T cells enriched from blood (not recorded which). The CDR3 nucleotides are TGTGCCACCAGCAGAGGTAAAGGACTAGCGGGTTCTCATGAGCAGTTCTTC. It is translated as CATSRGKGLAGSHEQFF. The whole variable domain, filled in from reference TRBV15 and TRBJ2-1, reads DAMVIQNPRYQVTQFGKPVTLSCSQTLNHNVMYWYQQKSSQAPKLLFHYYDKDFNNEADTPDNFQSRRPNTSFCFLDIRSPGLGDTAMYLCATSRGKGLAGSHEQFFGPGTRLTVL.